This passage covers 32 T cell receptor beta chains from one sample sequenced in a study of T cell changes during pregnancy in multiple sclerosis. The repertoire was sequenced with immunoSEQ multiplex PCR; TCRdb's copy has only in-frame clones and lacks some. This sample has about 38,000 clones, with more than 75% found just once. Sequenced material: CD8+ T cells from peripheral blood mononuclear cells, taken in the third trimester of pregnancy. The receptors here all came from a female donor with multiple sclerosis, enrolled in a pregnancy study.

The chain employs TRBV28 and TRBJ2-7; tentative D call: TRBD2 (5 bases). The CDR3 length is 12 residues. The V gene lost 7 bases and the J gene lost 0 bases, with 7 bases spanning the gap. Looked up from germline, CDR1 is MDHEN and CDR2 is SYDVKM. For the CDR3, the DNA is TGTGCCAGCAAGGAGGCCTCCTACGAGCAGTACTTC. Encoded protein: CASKEASYEQYF.

V usage is TRBV7-3 and J usage is TRBJ1-4; D might be TRBD1 (5 bases). CDR3 length: 15 amino acids. V was pared by 5 bases and J by 8 bases, with 18 bases between. CDR1 is SGHTA, CDR2 FQGTGA, per germline. The CDR3 region has the DNA TGTGCCAGCAGCCCAGCCAGTGGGGCTTGGGAAAAACTGTTTTTT. Translated, it gives CASSPASGAWEKLFF.

The J gene is TRBJ1-1, the V gene TRBV30, with TRBD1 matching 9 bases. V gave up 3 bases and J gave up 10 bases; unmatched junction bases: 9. The CDR3 is 13 residues long. The V gene's germline CDR1 is GTSNPN and CDR2 SVGIG (reference sequence). CDR3 sequence (DNA): TGTGCCTGGAGCCCAGACAGGGGGGTTAGAGCTTTCTTT. It encodes CAWSPDRGVRAFF. Full variable domain (missing parts from reference TRBV30 and TRBJ1-1): SQTIHQWPATLVQPVGSPLSLECTVEGTSNPNLYWYRQAAGRGLQLLFYSVGIGQISSEVPQNLSASRPQDRQFILSSKKLLLSDSGFYLCAWSPDRGVRAFFGQGTRLTVV.

The rearrangement uses TRBV13 and TRBJ2-7; TRBD2 might be the D (6 bases). CDR1 and CDR2 (germline): PRHDT, FYEKMQ (reference sequence). The V gene lost 3 bases and the J gene lost 0 bases, with 15 bases spanning the gap. The CDR3 loop spans 16 amino acids. The CDR3 loop reads CASSLGGWGDSYEQYF. CDR3 DNA: TGTGCCAGCAGCTTGGGTGGGTGGGGGGACTCCTACGAGCAGTACTTC.

This clone was found once. The rearrangement links TRBV28 to TRBJ2-2, with D perhaps matching TRBD1 (5 bases). Germline V gives CDR1 MDHEN, CDR2 SYDVKM. The V gene lost 2 bases and the J gene lost 2 bases, with 6 bases spanning the gap. CDR3 length: 14 amino acids. In DNA, the CDR3 is TGTGCCAGCAGTTTACAGGGAAACACCGGGGAGCTGTTTTTT. This sequence encodes CASSLQGNTGELFF.

The CDR3 is CASSFSRQGPTGELFF. Written as DNA, the CDR3 is TGTGCCAGCAGCTTTAGTCGACAGGGGCCAACCGGGGAGCTGTTTTTT. The chain links TRBV9 to TRBJ2-2; 8 bases are a match to TRBD1. Per the germline V gene, CDR1 is SGDLS and CDR2 is YYNGEE. J gave up 5 bases and V 4 bases, and 10 bases lay outside the gene matches. This CDR3 comprises 16 residues.

This clone appeared once. This chain uses TRBV5-1 with TRBJ1-1; possible D gene TRBD1, 5 bases. The CDR3 totals 18 residues. V was clipped by 0 bases and J by 8 bases, with 26 bases between them. CDR1 and CDR2 from the germline V gene are SGHRS and YFSETQ. The CDR3 loop is CASSLGLAVGGWHIEAFF. In nucleotides, the CDR3 is TGCGCCAGCAGCTTGGGGTTAGCCGTCGGGGGATGGCACATCGAAGCTTTCTTT.

The gene calls are TRBV9 and TRBJ2-1, with D tentatively TRBD1 (6 bases). The germline V gene has CDR1 SGDLS and CDR2 YYNGEE. Trimming left V 0 bases short and J 7 bases short, with 17 bases between. This CDR3 has 16 residues. The CDR3: CASSVGSGALGNEQFF. DNA of the CDR3: TGTGCCAGCAGCGTAGGATCAGGGGCCCTCGGGAATGAGCAGTTCTTC.

CDR3 DNA sequence: TGCGCCAGCAGCTTGTTGATGGGGGGGAGCTCCTACGAGCAGTACTTC. This sequence encodes CASSLLMGGSSYEQYF. This sequence joins TRBV5-1 and TRBJ2-7, with TRBD2 matching 7 bases. This CDR3 region has 16 residues. CDR1 and CDR2 (germline): SGHRS, YFSETQ. The ends lost 1 base at V and 0 bases at J; junction bases unmatched: 7.

The chain employs TRBV7-2 and TRBJ1-4, with D hard to call. Looked up from germline, CDR1 is SGHTA and CDR2 is FQGNSA. The CDR3 loop spans 14 amino acids. The V gene lost 4 bases and the J gene lost 8 bases, with 14 bases spanning the gap. CDR3 nucleotide sequence: TGTGCCAGCAGCTCTTCATCGGGAGGGGAAAAACTGTTTTTT. Its protein is CASSSSSGGEKLFF.

In its sample, this clone was seen once. The J gene is TRBJ1-2, the V gene TRBV5-5; TRBD1 matches 7 bases. Germline V gene lookup returns CDR1 SGHKS and CDR2 YYEKEE (reference sequence). V was pared by 1 base and J by 2 bases, with 2 bases of the junction left unmatched. This CDR3 contains 14 residues. CDR3 residues: CASSLRGRNYGYTF. The DNA of the CDR3 is TGTGCCAGCAGCTTGAGGGGGCGAAACTATGGCTACACCTTC.

The gene calls are TRBV6-5 and TRBJ2-7; possible D gene TRBD2, 5 bases. The CDR3 spans 14 residues. CDR1 MNHEY and CDR2 SVGAGI come from the germline V gene. Trimming stripped 5 bases from V and 6 bases from J, with 17 bases between. The CDR3 region has the DNA TGTGCCAGCAGTAACGAGGGCCCCTCCCGCGAGCAGTACTTC. This encodes CASSNEGPSREQYF.

This chain links TRBV28 with TRBJ2-7; no clear D gene. There are 12 residues in the CDR3. Trimming took 7 bases from V and 4 from J, leaving 11 bases between them. CDR1 is MDHEN and CDR2 is SYDVKM in the germline V gene. The CDR3 DNA sequence: TGTGCCAGCACTTCTGAGTTTTACGAGCAGTACTTC. Translation gives CASTSEFYEQYF.

This rearrangement joins TRBV5-1 to TRBJ2-2; D is possibly TRBD2 (5 bases). The CDR3 consists of 14 residues. Germline V gene data show CDR1 as SGHRS and CDR2 as YFSETQ. V gave up 2 bases and J gave up 4 bases, with 9 bases separating them. The CDR3 DNA is TGCGCCAGCAGCTTCGAGGGCAGCACCGGGGAGCTGTTTTTT. The encoded protein is CASSFEGSTGELFF.

The J gene is TRBJ2-1, the V gene TRBV2; 8 positions match TRBD2. The germline CDR1 and CDR2 sequences are SNHLY and FYNNEI. The J segment lost 0 bases and the V segment lost 7 bases, leaving 5 bases of the junction unmatched. The CDR3 is 15 residues long. The CDR3 region has the DNA TGTGCCAGCATGGGCGGGGGGAGCTCCTACAATGAGCAGTTCTTC. Residues: CASMGGGSSYNEQFF.

This chain links TRBV28 with TRBJ2-2, with D maybe TRBD2 (5 bases). V shed 2 bases and J shed 6 bases, with 13 bases lying between them. The germline V gene has CDR1 MDHEN and CDR2 SYDVKM. The CDR3 has 15 amino acids. The CDR3 here is CASSLIFGSAGELFF. CDR3 in DNA: TGTGCCAGCAGTTTAATTTTTGGTAGCGCCGGGGAGCTGTTTTTT.

The chain uses TRBV6-1 and TRBJ2-1; tentative D call: TRBD1 (6 bases). This CDR3 has 15 residues. Trimming left V 5 bases short and J 7 bases short, with 18 bases between. Germline-derived CDR1 and CDR2 are MNHNS and SASEGT. CDR3 sequence reads: CASSPFPTGPNEQFF. In nucleotides, the CDR3 is TGTGCCAGCAGTCCATTCCCGACAGGACCGAATGAGCAGTTCTTC.

The CDR3: CASSQGALYQPQHF. CDR3 in DNA: TGTGCCAGCAGCCAAGGGGCCCTTTATCAGCCCCAGCATTTT. The chain couples TRBV4-2 to TRBJ1-5; D unresolved. This CDR3 has 14 residues. Germline V CDR1 and CDR2: LGHNA, YNFKEQ. V was clipped by 1 base and J by 5 bases, with 9 bases between them.

The rearrangement links TRBV7-8 to TRBJ1-2; D unclear. The CDR3 is made up of 12 amino acids. V was shortened by 0 bases and J by 7 bases, with 6 bases between the two germline ends. Germline CDR1 is SGHVS and CDR2 is FQNEAQ. DNA for the CDR3: TGTGCCAGCAGCTTAGCTGGAGGTGGCTACACCTTC. Amino acid sequence: CASSLAGGGYTF.

The rearrangement joins TRBV28 to TRBJ1-4; tentative D call: TRBD1 (6 bases). The CDR3 loop spans 14 amino acids. CDR1 is MDHEN, CDR2 SYDVKM, per germline. V gave up 3 bases and J gave up 7 bases, with 12 bases separating them. The CDR3: CASSFRGGSEKLFF. CDR3 bases: TGTGCCAGCAGTTTCAGGGGCGGTAGTGAAAAACTGTTTTTT.

This clone is classed as medium-sized (0.01 to 0.1%). This chain uses TRBV7-9 with TRBJ2-1, with 9 bases aligning to TRBD2. CDR1 and CDR2 (germline): SEHNR, FQNEAQ (reference sequence). CDR3 length equals 15 residues. J lost 10 bases, V lost 2 bases, and 9 bases had no gene match. In nucleotides, the CDR3 is TGTGCCAGCAGCTTATTGGCGGGGGGGAGAGAGGAGCAGTTCTTC. It encodes CASSLLAGGREEQFF.

The genes are TRBV19 and TRBJ1-6; 9 bases align to TRBD1. Germline CDR1 is LNHDA and CDR2 is SQIVND (reference sequence). V lost 3 bases, J lost 14 bases, and 8 bases stayed unmatched. The CDR3 extends over 14 amino acids. The CDR3 sequence: CASSIVTGGVSLHF. The CDR3 DNA reads as TGTGCCAGTAGTATTGTGACAGGGGGTGTATCCCTCCACTTT.

V usage is TRBV2 and J usage is TRBJ1-5, with D maybe TRBD1 (5 bases). CDR1 SNHLY and CDR2 FYNNEI come from the germline V gene. There are 12 residues in the CDR3. V lost 8 bases to trimming and J lost 7 bases, with 12 bases between them. CDR3 coding DNA: TGTGCCAGCTCTGCAGGGCGCCAGCCCCAGCATTTT. This translates into CASSAGRQPQHF.

The rearrangement links TRBV19 to TRBJ1-2; D is uncertain. The CDR3 contains 13 residues. The V and J ends lost 5 bases and 4 bases respectively, with 11 bases between them. Germline-derived CDR1 and CDR2 are LNHDA and SQIVND (reference sequence). As DNA, the CDR3 is TGTGCCAGTAGTTTCGGTCACCCCTATGGCTACACCTTC. Translated, it gives CASSFGHPYGYTF.

V usage is TRBV7-9 and J usage is TRBJ2-7; TRBD1 is a possible D gene (6 bases). In germline, CDR1 is SEHNR, CDR2 FQNEAQ (reference sequence). V was pared by 6 bases and J by 7 bases, with 16 bases between. The length of the CDR3 is 13 residues. The CDR3 loop reads CASSWGPSEEQYF. For the CDR3, the DNA is TGTGCCAGCAGTTGGGGGCCGTCGGAAGAGCAGTACTTC.

This clone has more than one count but fewer than ten. V is TRBV10-1 and J is TRBJ2-7, with a possible D match to TRBD1 (6 bases). The CDR3 length is 13 residues. Germline loops: CDR1 WNHNN, CDR2 SYGVQD (reference sequence). V was pared by 5 bases and J by 1 base, with 9 bases between. The CDR3 loop reads CASSPDSSYEQYF. The DNA for the CDR3 is TGCGCCAGCAGTCCGGACAGTTCCTACGAGCAGTACTTC.

The rearrangement uses TRBV15 and TRBJ2-7; D ambiguous. The CDR3 length is 14 residues. Germline V gives CDR1 LNHNV, CDR2 YYDKDF (reference sequence). Between the trimmed V and J ends, which lost 1 base and 3 bases, there was a span of 10 bases. In DNA form, the CDR3 reads TGTGCCACCAGCAGAGGCGACGGCGGCTACGAGCAGTACTTC. Translated: CATSRGDGGYEQYF.

J is TRBJ1-1 and V is TRBV13; D remains ambiguous. The CDR3 consists of 14 residues. V lost 4 bases and J lost 1, with 10 bases in between. Germline assignment: CDR1 PRHDT and CDR2 FYEKMQ (reference sequence). CDR3 bases: TGTGCCAGCAGCTCCGCGTCGGGGAACACTGAAGCTTTCTTT. Translation gives CASSSASGNTEAFF.

This clone was observed a few times. This chain joins TRBV2 and TRBJ2-1, with 11 bases identical to TRBD2. Unmatched junction bases numbered 10, after V lost 8 bases and J lost 4 bases. Per germline, CDR1 SNHLY and CDR2 FYNNEI. The CDR3 covers 16 residues. As DNA, the CDR3 is TGTGCCAGCCTTCCTCTAGCGGGGGGCCAATACAATGAGCAGTTCTTC. This encodes CASLPLAGGQYNEQFF.

This clone was seen a single time. The CDR3 loop reads CASSQDLGAGFNEQFF. Here the CDR3 DNA reads TGCGCCAGCAGCCAAGATCTAGGGGCTGGGTTCAATGAGCAGTTCTTC. V usage is TRBV4-3 and J usage is TRBJ2-1; perhaps TRBD1 as D (5 bases). Germline V gene data show CDR1 as LGHNA and CDR2 as YSLEER. The CDR3 spans 16 residues. Between the trimmed V and J ends, which lost 0 bases and 6 bases, there was a span of 15 bases.

The CDR3 loop is CASSPRGGSFNQPQHF. CDR3 sequence (DNA): TGCGCCAGCAGCCCCCGGGGGGGCTCCTTCAATCAGCCCCAGCATTTT. The chain links TRBV4-1 to TRBJ1-5; the D gene is possibly TRBD1 (6 bases). This CDR3 is 16 amino acids long. Germline V gives CDR1 MGHRA, CDR2 YSYEKL. The germline V and J ends were trimmed by 4 bases and 3 bases, with 16 bases remaining between them.

V usage is TRBV4-1 and J usage is TRBJ1-2, with D tentatively TRBD1 (5 bases). This CDR3 has 16 residues. With 0 bases removed from V and 3 bases from J, the gap between germline ends came to 14 bases. CDR1 and CDR2 (germline): MGHRA, YSYEKL. The CDR3 reads CASSQEPVQAHYGYTF. In DNA form, the CDR3 reads TGCGCCAGCAGCCAAGAACCCGTACAGGCGCACTATGGCTACACCTTC.